The clone carrying this T cell receptor (beta chain) was recorded a few times. Its cognate antigen is unknown. Central memory, naive, regulatory and stem cell-like memory CD4+ cells were sorted by CD45RO/CCR7/CD25/CD127/CD95/CD27. The data were obtained in a study of beta chain features in type 1 diabetes. General study points: There were fewer insertions and more deletions at the VDJ junctions of type 1 diabetes patients.

What was sequenced were expressed TCRB transcripts, since all of the isolated RNA had been reverse transcribed. TCRdb's copy holds only in-frame clones and misses some; the assay was immunoSEQ multiplex PCR. The data show about 350,000 clones, around a fifth seen once. J lost 5 bases, V lost 1 base, and 8 bases had no gene match. Germline V gene data show CDR1 as GTSNPN and CDR2 as SVGIG (reference sequence). This CDR3 comprises 15 residues. This receptor was identified in a woman aged 18-35 years in good health. Sample: naive CD4+ T cells from blood. The rearrangement uses TRBV30 and TRBJ2-7; 10 nucleotides match TRBD2. The CDR3 here is CAWSAQLAGNDEQYF. DNA of the CDR3: TGTGCCTGGAGTGCCCAACTAGCGGGGAACGACGAGCAGTACTTC.